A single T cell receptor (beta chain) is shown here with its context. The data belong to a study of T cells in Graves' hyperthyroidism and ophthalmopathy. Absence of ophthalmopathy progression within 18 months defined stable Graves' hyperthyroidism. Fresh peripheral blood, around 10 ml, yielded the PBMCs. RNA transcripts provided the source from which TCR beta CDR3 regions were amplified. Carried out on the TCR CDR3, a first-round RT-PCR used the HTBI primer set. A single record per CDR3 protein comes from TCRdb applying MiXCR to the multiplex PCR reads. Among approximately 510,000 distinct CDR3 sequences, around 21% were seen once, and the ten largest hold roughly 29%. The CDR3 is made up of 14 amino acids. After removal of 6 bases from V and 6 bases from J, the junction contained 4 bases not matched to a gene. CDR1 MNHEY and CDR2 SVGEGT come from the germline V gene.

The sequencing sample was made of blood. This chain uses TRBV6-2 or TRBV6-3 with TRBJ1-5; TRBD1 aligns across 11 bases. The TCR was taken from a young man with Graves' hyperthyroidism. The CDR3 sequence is CASRGTGGFQPQHF. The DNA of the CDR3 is TGTGCCAGCAGAGGGACAGGGGGTTTTCAGCCCCAGCATTTT.